Below are 18 T cell receptor beta chains sequenced from a single sample in a study of blood T cell repertoires in COVID-19. Here immunoSEQ multiplex PCR was the method, and the copy in TCRdb shows in-frame clones only, minus some. Among about 430,000 clones listed, 75% to 90% were seen once. Input material: PBMCs or T cells enriched from blood (not recorded which). These TCRs come from a man aged 25-45 years who had recovered from COVID-19.

In its sample, this clone was seen a few times. J is TRBJ1-4 and V is TRBV4-1; D perhaps matches TRBD1 (5 bases). The CDR3 covers 16 residues. Trimming took 0 bases from V and 3 from J, leaving 11 bases between them. From germline, CDR1 is MGHRA and CDR2 YSYEKL. The CDR3 sequence is CASSQDLGEANEKLFF. The CDR3 DNA reads TGCGCCAGCAGCCAAGATTTGGGGGAGGCTAATGAAAAACTGTTTTTT.

The chain employs TRBV27 and TRBJ1-1, with 10 bases identical to TRBD1. With V trimmed by 7 bases and J by 4 bases, 9 bases remained unmatched. The CDR3 length is 15 residues. Germline-derived CDR1 and CDR2 are MNHEY and SMNVEV (reference sequence). DNA for the CDR3: TGTGCCAGCATCCCCTCTGACAGGGGGCCCACTGAAGCTTTCTTT. This translates into CASIPSDRGPTEAFF.

The genes are TRBV9 and TRBJ2-2; 9 bases align to TRBD1. Trimming cost V 5 bases and J 4 bases; bases outside gene matches: 3. CDR1 is SGDLS, CDR2 YYNGEE, per germline. This CDR3 comprises 14 residues. The CDR3, as DNA: TGTGCCAGCAGGGGGACAGGGAGCACCGGGGAGCTGTTTTTT. It specifies CASRGTGSTGELFF.

The chain employs TRBV2 and TRBJ2-6, with 7 nucleotides matching TRBD1. The length of the CDR3 is 14 residues. Germline loops: CDR1 SNHLY, CDR2 FYNNEI. V lost 9 bases to trimming and J lost 0 bases; unmatched junction nucleotides: 2. CDR3 amino acids: CARRQGSGANVLTF. CDR3 bases: TGTGCCAGGAGACAGGGCTCTGGGGCCAACGTCCTGACTTTC.

This chain uses TRBV27 with TRBJ1-2; 8 bases align to TRBD1. Germline V gives CDR1 MNHEY, CDR2 SMNVEV (reference sequence). The J segment lost 7 bases and the V segment lost 6 bases, leaving 7 bases of the junction unmatched. This CDR3 has 13 amino acids. The CDR3, as DNA: TGTGCCAGCAGGGACAGGGCCGAGGTTGGCTACACCTTC. Amino acid sequence: CASRDRAEVGYTF.

V gene TRBV5-1 combines with J gene TRBJ2-3; 8 bases are shared with TRBD2. The V gene end was trimmed by 3 bases and the J gene end by 2 bases; junction bases not matched to a gene: 2. This CDR3 has 14 amino acids. Germline lookup yields CDR1 SGHRS and CDR2 YFSETQ. DNA of the CDR3: TGCGCCAGCAGCTCCGGACTAGCCACAGATACGCAGTATTTT. This translates into CASSSGLATDTQYF.

The V gene is TRBV4-1, the J gene TRBJ2-2; 10 bases are shared with TRBD2. This CDR3 contains 16 residues. Germline V gene data show CDR1 as MGHRA and CDR2 as YSYEKL. After removal of 1 base from V and 7 bases from J, the junction contained 6 bases not matched to a gene. CDR3 nucleotide sequence: TGCGCCAGCAGCCAAGGGGATCGGACTAGCGGCGGGGAGCTGTTTTTT. Its translation: CASSQGDRTSGGELFF.

The J gene is TRBJ1-6, the V gene TRBV9; 7 nucleotides align to TRBD1. This CDR3 is 15 amino acids long. The ends lost 4 bases at V and 0 bases at J; junction bases unmatched: 1. The germline CDR1 and CDR2 sequences are SGDLS and YYNGEE. The CDR3 DNA sequence: TGTGCCAGCAGCCAGGGGGTCTCCTATAATTCACCCCTCCACTTT. It encodes CASSQGVSYNSPLHF.

The chain links TRBV6-6 to TRBJ2-7, with D hard to call. Germline V gives CDR1 MNHNY, CDR2 SVGAGI (reference sequence). The CDR3 length is 14 residues. V was pared by 5 bases and J by 5 bases, with 16 bases between. The CDR3 sequence is CASSHRQKPDEQYF. Written as DNA, the CDR3 is TGTGCCAGCAGTCACCGACAAAAACCCGACGAGCAGTACTTC.

The rearrangement uses TRBV7-6 and TRBJ2-3; no firm D call. The germline V gene encodes CDR1 SGHVS and CDR2 FNYEAQ. Deletions cut 5 bases from V and 2 bases from J, with 14 bases between. This CDR3 has 15 residues. In DNA, the CDR3 is TGTGCCAGCAGCCCCGGTGCGGATGACACAGATACGCAGTATTTT. Translation gives CASSPGADDTDTQYF.

A remark on this clone: One end of the junction is discordant with germline, which a read error may explain. This chain joins TRBV14 and TRBJ2-7, with 7 bases matching TRBD2. In germline, CDR1 is SGHDN, CDR2 FVKESK. This CDR3 is built from 14 residues. The chain's CDR3 is CASSQAGPTGTKHF. Here the CDR3 DNA reads TGTGCCAGCAGCCAAGCGGGTCCCACCGGGACTAAGCACTTC.

This clone was seen many times. The chain recombines TRBV5-1 with TRBJ1-4; maybe TRBD1 (5 bases). The V end lost 0 bases, the J end lost 4 bases, and 19 bases lay between the germline ends. The CDR3 runs 18 residues. Germline V CDR1 and CDR2: SGHRS, YFSETQ. The CDR3 spells CASSLAWRGPSNNEKLFF. The DNA of the CDR3 is TGCGCCAGCAGCTTGGCCTGGAGGGGCCCATCTAATAATGAAAAACTGTTTTTT. Together with reference TRBV5-1 and TRBJ1-4, the CDR3 gives the full variable domain: KAGVTQTPRYLIKTRGQQVTLSCSPISGHRSVSWYQQTPGQGLQFLFEYFSETQRNKGNFPGRFSGRQFSNSRSEMNVSTLELGDSALYLCASSLAWRGPSNNEKLFFGSGTQLSVL.

The CDR3: CASSVVGSGAYNEQFF. CDR3 nucleotides: TGTGCCAGCAGCGTAGTAGGTAGCGGGGCCTACAATGAGCAGTTCTTC. The chain recombines TRBV9 with TRBJ2-1, with TRBD2 matching over 8 bases. The CDR3 totals 16 residues. V was pared by 0 bases and J by 2 bases, with 4 bases of the junction left unmatched. The germline V gene has CDR1 SGDLS and CDR2 YYNGEE.

To note about this clone: One end of the junction varies from germline; a read error may be responsible. The chain combines TRBV5-6 with TRBJ1-5; no clear D. The CDR3 is made up of 15 amino acids. In germline, CDR1 is SGHDT, CDR2 YYEEEE. The chain's CDR3 is CASSLLMESNQPQRF. CDR3 sequence (DNA): TGTGCCAGCAGCTTGTTGATGGAGAGCAATCAGCCCCAGCGTTTT.

V usage is TRBV27 and J usage is TRBJ1-6, with D uncertain. CDR3 length: 12 amino acids. The V end was cut by 8 bases, the J end by 9 bases, with 11 bases between. Germline values: CDR1 MNHEY, CDR2 SMNVEV (reference sequence). DNA for the CDR3: TGTGCCAGCGGACTCCAAAGTTCACCCCTCCACTTT. Translated, it gives CASGLQSSPLHF.

The V and J genes are TRBV18 and TRBJ2-1; 8 positions agree with TRBD1. In germline, CDR1 is KGHSH, CDR2 LQKENI. Germline trimming cut 4 bases from V and 3 bases from J; bases unmatched to any gene: 8. This CDR3 comprises 16 residues. CDR3 nucleotide sequence: TGTGCCAGCTCACTTAGACAGGGGACCATCTACAATGAGCAGTTCTTC. Translating gives CASSLRQGTIYNEQFF.

The V and J genes are TRBV11-2 and TRBJ1-5; D not certain. There are 16 residues in the CDR3. With 3 bases removed from V and 2 bases from J, the gap between germline ends came to 14 bases. Germline V gene lookup returns CDR1 SGHAT and CDR2 FQNNGV. CDR3 coding DNA: TGTGCCAGCAGCTTTGAGGAGGGCTGGGGCAATCAGCCCCAGCATTTT. This gives the protein CASSFEEGWGNQPQHF.

V is TRBV28 and J is TRBJ2-2; the match to TRBD2 covers 16 bases. Germline V CDR1 and CDR2: MDHEN, SYDVKM. The CDR3 has 15 amino acids. V gave up 6 bases and J gave up 7 bases; unmatched junction bases: 2. CDR3 sequence: CASRGTSGRVGELFF. The CDR3 coding sequence is TGTGCCAGCAGGGGGACTAGCGGGAGGGTCGGGGAGCTGTTTTTT.